Below are 26 T cell receptor beta chains sequenced from a single sample in a study of identical twins. Via MiXCR, TCRdb re-called the 5' RACE reads, giving one row per CDR3 protein. The sample records some 500,000 distinct CDR3 sequences, 22% being singletons. This same sample was also part of a study on T cells expressing NK-cell markers.

Sample: CD4+ T cells sorted from blood. Source of these receptors: a woman younger than 30 in good health.

The chain carries TRBV7-3 and TRBJ2-1; TRBD2 matches 15 bases. With 5 bases clipped from V and 15 bases from J, the junction kept 5 bases outside the gene matches. Germline V gene lookup returns CDR1 SGHTA and CDR2 FQGTGA. The CDR3 is 13 amino acids. CDR3 coding DNA: TGTGCCAGCAGCCCCGGGACTAGCGGGGGGCGGTTCTTC. Encoded protein: CASSPGTSGGRFF.

The sample holds a few counts of this clonotype. The chain links TRBV20-1 to TRBJ2-1; TRBD2 agrees at 7 bases. In germline, CDR1 is DFQATT, CDR2 SNEGSKA (reference sequence). The CDR3 has 13 amino acids. Unmatched junction bases numbered 7, after V lost 7 bases and J lost 4 bases. The CDR3 sequence is CSGIRGGYNEQFF. The DNA of the CDR3 is TGCAGTGGAATACGGGGAGGGTACAATGAGCAGTTCTTC.

This chain connects TRBV30 to TRBJ1-6; possibly TRBD1 for D (5 bases). The CDR3 runs to 15 residues. V lost 0 bases, J lost 7 bases, and 13 bases lay in between. Germline loops: CDR1 GTSNPN, CDR2 SVGIG (reference sequence). The CDR3 loop is CAWSVGAVENSPLHF. For the CDR3, the DNA is TGTGCCTGGAGTGTAGGGGCAGTGGAGAATTCACCCCTCCACTTT.

This clonotype was recorded once. A much larger clonotype is one base distant, so this may be a read error. V gene TRBV6-1 combines with J gene TRBJ1-1; 10 bases map to TRBD1. The trim removed 6 bases at V and 4 bases at J, leaving 2 bases unmatched. The CDR3 is 13 residues long. Germline V gives CDR1 MNHNS, CDR2 SASEGT. CDR3 in DNA: TGTGCCAGCAGGGGGACAGGGGTCACTGAAGCTTTCTTT. Translating gives CASRGTGVTEAFF.

V usage is TRBV29-1 and J usage is TRBJ2-1; tentatively, D is TRBD1 or TRBD2 (6 bases each). Germline CDR1 SQVTM, CDR2 ANQGSEA. There are 12 residues in the CDR3. V lost 4 bases to trimming and J lost 7 bases, with 11 bases between them. The CDR3: CSVARGGNEQFF. The CDR3 DNA reads as TGCAGCGTTGCCCGAGGGGGGAATGAGCAGTTCTTC.

This chain links TRBV9 with TRBJ2-1; D is uncertain. This CDR3 spans 15 amino acids. Trimming took off 1 base at V and 6 bases at J, with 14 bases between the two ends. Germline CDR1 reads SGDLS; CDR2 reads YYNGEE. The CDR3 DNA follows: TGTGCCAGCAGCGTATCGCCCTCCACTGCCAATGAGCAGTTCTTC. Protein sequence: CASSVSPSTANEQFF.

This clonotype was seen a handful of times. CDR3 DNA sequence: TGTGCCAGCAGCCTTGGACAGGAAGCTTTCTTT. Translation: CASSLGQEAFF. V usage is TRBV11-2 and J usage is TRBJ1-1; tentative D call: TRBD1 (6 bases). Germline loops: CDR1 SGHAT, CDR2 FQNNGV. V was shortened by 5 bases and J by 8 bases, with 9 bases between the two germline ends. This CDR3 is built from 11 residues.

This rearrangement joins TRBV20-1 to TRBJ2-5, with D unclear. The germline V and J ends were trimmed by 3 bases and 5 bases, with 10 bases remaining between them. Germline values: CDR1 DFQATT, CDR2 SNEGSKA (reference sequence). This CDR3 is 12 amino acids long. CDR3: CSASASAETQYF. The CDR3, as DNA: TGCAGTGCTAGTGCCTCAGCGGAGACCCAGTACTTC.

The chain uses TRBV10-3 and TRBJ1-2; 8 bases are shared with TRBD1. J was trimmed by 8 bases and V by 6 bases; bases with no gene match: 8. The germline V gene encodes CDR1 ENHRY and CDR2 SYGVKD. This CDR3 region has 13 residues. This chain's CDR3 is CAISEDRVSGYTF. The CDR3 region has the DNA TGTGCCATCAGCGAGGACAGGGTAAGCGGCTACACCTTC.

This clonotype was counted between two and nine times. The rearrangement joins TRBV6-4 to TRBJ1-2; D remains unclear. The CDR3 has 15 amino acids. Germline V gene data show CDR1 as MRHNA and CDR2 as SNTAGT. V shed 2 bases and J shed 8 bases, with 18 bases lying between them. The CDR3 nucleotides read TGTGCCAGCAGTGACGAACCGGGTAACCCTAGGGGCTACACCTTC. Translated: CASSDEPGNPRGYTF.

This clonotype was recorded a few times. J is TRBJ2-7 and V is TRBV11-2; the D is unclear. Trimming pared 5 bases from V and 6 bases from J, leaving 17 bases between. CDR3 size: 14 residues. CDR1 is SGHAT, CDR2 FQNNGV, per germline. CDR3 in amino acids: CASSPPSRASEQYF. The CDR3 nucleotides read TGTGCCAGCAGCCCCCCCTCGAGAGCTTCCGAGCAGTACTTC.

This clonotype occurred many times. CDR3 amino acids: CSATQGLGQPQHF. CDR3 nucleotide sequence: TGCAGTGCTACCCAGGGGTTGGGACAGCCCCAGCATTTT. V is TRBV20-1 and J is TRBJ1-5, with D perhaps TRBD1 (6 bases). V lost 4 bases and J lost 7, with 14 bases in between. Per the germline V gene, CDR1 is DFQATT and CDR2 is SNEGSKA (reference sequence). The CDR3 length is 13 residues.

CDR3 protein: CASSVGMARETQYF. For the CDR3, the DNA is TGTGCCAGCAGCGTAGGTATGGCACGAGAGACCCAGTACTTC. The rearrangement links TRBV9 to TRBJ2-5, with unresolved D. This CDR3 comprises 14 residues. Germline CDR1 SGDLS, CDR2 YYNGEE. Trimming removed 0 bases at V and 4 bases at J, with 10 bases between.

This clonotype was seen more than once but under ten times. The rearrangement joins TRBV20-1 to TRBJ2-1, with 13 positions matching TRBD2. This CDR3 has 15 amino acids. From germline, CDR1 is DFQATT and CDR2 SNEGSKA (reference sequence). The V gene end was trimmed by 1 base and the J gene end by 6 bases; junction bases not matched to a gene: 3. CDR3 sequence reads: CSARGGTSGINEQFF. DNA for the CDR3: TGCAGTGCTAGAGGGGGGACTAGCGGGATCAATGAGCAGTTCTTC.

In its sample, this clonotype was seen a few times. The chain combines TRBV29-1 with TRBJ2-1; D remains ambiguous. Trimming removed 1 base from V and 4 bases from J, with 8 bases in between. Germline loops: CDR1 SQVTM, CDR2 ANQGSEA. The CDR3 runs to 13 residues. CDR3 sequence reads: CSVEGTVYNEQFF. CDR3 nucleotide sequence: TGCAGCGTTGAAGGGACGGTGTACAATGAGCAGTTCTTC.

The rearrangement joins TRBV24-1 to TRBJ2-5, with D unclear. Per the germline V gene, CDR1 is KGHDR and CDR2 is SFDVKD. V was clipped by 5 bases and J by 4 bases, with 13 bases between them. The length of the CDR3 is 14 residues. This CDR3 reads CATSATGIGETQYF. The CDR3 DNA reads TGTGCCACCAGTGCGACCGGAATAGGAGAGACCCAGTACTTC.

This clonotype turned up a few times. The chain links TRBV20-1 to TRBJ2-1; a weak D match, TRBD2 (6 bases). The CDR3 consists of 16 residues. Germline CDR1 DFQATT, CDR2 SNEGSKA (reference sequence). For the CDR3, the DNA is TGCAGCATAAAAGGGGCGGGAAGACGGTCCTACAATGAGCAGTTCTTC. It yields the protein CSIKGAGRRSYNEQFF.

This clonotype showed up just a few times. V gene TRBV12-3 or TRBV12-4 combines with J gene TRBJ2-1, with 10 bases matching TRBD2. V trimming: 5 bases; J trimming: 8 bases; junction bases outside the gene matches: 18. The CDR3 length is 18 residues. CDR3 residues: CASSPLPKTSGVLHEQFF. CDR3 DNA: TGTGCCAGCAGTCCGTTACCCAAAACTAGCGGGGTTTTACATGAGCAGTTCTTC.

In this sample, this clonotype turned up a few times. The chain combines TRBV21-1 with TRBJ2-1; the table assigns TRBD2, which was not confirmed against the DNA. TRBV21-1 is a known pseudogene. CDR3 length: 17 amino acids. The CDR3 loop reads CASSIGTSGSPYNEQFF. CDR3 in DNA: TGTGCCAGCAGCATAGGGACTAGCGGGAGTCCATACAATGAGCAGTTCTTC.

V usage is TRBV7-8 and J usage is TRBJ1-1; D remains unclear. Germline CDR1 and CDR2: SGHVS and FQNEAQ. The CDR3 runs 14 residues. Trimming left V 5 bases short and J 3 bases short, with 13 bases between. For the CDR3, the DNA is TGTGCCAGCAGCGCCTCTCCGGGTCACACTGAAGCTTTCTTT. It specifies CASSASPGHTEAFF.

Only a few counts were recorded for this clonotype. The CDR3 nucleotides read TGTGCCAGCAGCTTGGACATCTCCTACAATGAGCAGTTCTTC. Translated, it gives CASSLDISYNEQFF. This chain connects TRBV5-5 to TRBJ2-1; D not certain. The CDR3 totals 14 residues. Trimming pared 0 bases from V and 0 bases from J, leaving 4 bases between. Germline loops: CDR1 SGHKS, CDR2 YYEKEE (reference sequence).

The J gene is TRBJ2-7, the V gene TRBV11-2; D is possibly TRBD1 or TRBD2 (5 bases each). Deletions cut 5 bases from V and 6 bases from J, with 32 bases between. CDR1 is SGHAT, CDR2 FQNNGV, per germline. The CDR3 has 19 residues. The CDR3 DNA reads as TGTGCCAGCAGCCCTATCCAACTGGGCGACCTGGGACGCTCAAGCGAGCAGTACTTC. It encodes CASSPIQLGDLGRSSEQYF.

The genes are TRBV11-2 and TRBJ2-3; unclear D gene. Trimming took 1 base from V and 1 from J, leaving 12 bases between them. Germline values: CDR1 SGHAT, CDR2 FQNNGV. The length of the CDR3 is 16 residues. CDR3 sequence (DNA): TGTGCCAGCAGCTTAGTCCGGGTTGGGGGCACAGATACGCAGTATTTT. Translation gives CASSLVRVGGTDTQYF.

The rearrangement links TRBV19 to TRBJ2-3; 9 bases are a match to TRBD2. With 3 bases clipped from V and 6 bases from J, the junction kept 7 bases outside the gene matches. CDR3 length: 15 amino acids. Germline V CDR1 and CDR2: LNHDA, SQIVND (reference sequence). Here the CDR3 reads CASSIAGGNYDTQYF. The CDR3 coding sequence is TGTGCCAGTAGTATCGCGGGGGGGAATTACGATACGCAGTATTTT.

This clonotype has a count of ten or more. The chain is built from TRBV12-3 or TRBV12-4 and TRBJ1-1; D ambiguous. Trimming cost V 3 bases and J 3 bases, with 8 bases left between them. The CDR3 consists of 13 residues. The CDR3, as DNA: TGTGCCAGCAGTTTGCGTCTAGACACTGAAGCTTTCTTT. It specifies CASSLRLDTEAFF.

CDR3 DNA sequence: TGTGCCAGCAGCCAAGCTCGCGAAGAGTACTTC. This codes for CASSQAREEYF. The rearrangement links TRBV3-1 to TRBJ2-7; no reliable D call. The CDR3 has 11 residues. Trimming shortened V by 1 base and J by 11 bases, and 9 bases separated the two germline ends. Per germline, CDR1 LGHDT and CDR2 YNNKEL (reference sequence).